What follows are 21 T cell receptor beta chains derived from one specimen sequenced in a study of early T cells in non-severe SARS-CoV-2 infection. MiXCR, run by TCRdb on the 5' RACE reads, gives a single entry per CDR3 protein. Counted here are about 42,000 distinct CDR3 sequences, 6% to 7.5% occurring once; the ten biggest clones make up under 5%. Sequencing was performed on whole blood. These receptors were taken from an adult who was a healthcare worker with PCR-confirmed SARS-CoV-2 infection or an uninfected control (not recorded which).

A few counts support this clonotype. The V call is TRBV5-1, the J call TRBJ2-7; TRBD1 is a possible D gene (6 bases). V gave up 1 base and J gave up 2 bases, with 10 bases separating them. CDR1 SGHRS and CDR2 YFSETQ come from the germline V gene. This CDR3 spans 14 amino acids. Here the CDR3 DNA reads TGCGCCAGCAGCTTGTTACAGGGCGCCTACGAGCAGTACTTC. Its translation is CASSLLQGAYEQYF. Filled out from reference TRBV5-1 and TRBJ2-7, the complete variable domain reads KAGVTQTPRYLIKTRGQQVTLSCSPISGHRSVSWYQQTPGQGLQFLFEYFSETQRNKGNFPGRFSGRQFSNSRSEMNVSTLELGDSALYLCASSLLQGAYEQYFGPGTRLTVT.

Regarding this clonotype: With a much larger clone just one base away, this may be a read error. V is TRBV19 and J is TRBJ2-4; TRBD1 might be the D (6 bases). The length of the CDR3 is 18 residues. Germline assignment: CDR1 LNHDA and CDR2 SQIVND (reference sequence). For the CDR3, the DNA is TGTGCCAGTAGTGTACAGGGAGTCTTCATCTCATCCAAAATCATTCAGTACTTC. It encodes CASSVQGVFISSKIIQYF.

Ten or more counts support this clonotype. The V and J genes are TRBV19 and TRBJ1-2; no clear D. Deletions cut 3 bases from V and 8 bases from J, with 13 bases between. Germline V gives CDR1 LNHDA, CDR2 SQIVND (reference sequence). This CDR3 has 13 residues. DNA of the CDR3: TGTGCCAGTAGTATGGTCGGTGCTGGGGGCTACACCTTC. Protein sequence: CASSMVGAGGYTF.

This clonotype was counted only a few times. The chain uses TRBV18 and TRBJ1-2; D is uncertain. The CDR3 totals 14 residues. Germline V lookup: CDR1 KGHSH, CDR2 LQKENI. The ends were cut back, 0 bases at V and 8 bases at J, with 13 bases in the middle. CDR3 bases: TGTGCCAGCTCACCACCAGTGTCCCCTGAGGGCTACACCTTC. This gives the protein CASSPPVSPEGYTF.

V gene TRBV6-4 combines with J gene TRBJ2-2; no definite D call. The length of the CDR3 is 13 residues. The germline gives CDR1 MRHNA, CDR2 SNTAGT. V dropped 8 bases and J dropped 7 bases, with 14 bases sitting between them. CDR3 DNA: TGTGCCAGCTCCTTAAGCGAGGTCGGGGAGCTGTTTTTT. Translation gives CASSLSEVGELFF.

This chain connects TRBV18 to TRBJ1-3; tentative D call: TRBD1 (5 bases). Germline lookup yields CDR1 KGHSH and CDR2 LQKENI. Trimming removed 6 bases from V and 0 bases from J, with 12 bases in between. The CDR3 spans 15 residues. Here the CDR3 DNA reads TGTGCCAGCTCTAGGGGACGGACCTCTGGAAACACCATATATTTT. It specifies CASSRGRTSGNTIYF. The full variable domain, in which reference TRBV18 and TRBJ1-3 provide the parts outside the CDR3, is NAGVMQNPRHLVRRRGQEARLRCSPMKGHSHVYWYRQLPEEGLKFMVYLQKENIIDESGMPKERFSAEFPKEGPSILRIQQVVRGDSAAYFCASSRGRTSGNTIYFGEGSWLTVV.

This clonotype was seen a handful of times. V and J are TRBV4-3 and TRBJ2-7, with D possibly called TRBD1 or TRBD2 (6 bases each). This CDR3 has 15 amino acids. V was clipped by 1 base and J by 2 bases, with 12 bases between them. CDR1 LGHNA and CDR2 YSLEER come from the germline V gene. CDR3 sequence: CASSQAVEGAYEQYF. In DNA, the CDR3 is TGCGCCAGCAGCCAAGCGGTGGAGGGGGCCTACGAGCAGTACTTC.

Of note for this clonotype: Being one base from a much bigger clone, this may be a read error. The chain uses TRBV11-2 and TRBJ2-3, with D perhaps matching TRBD1 or TRBD2 (5 bases each). Germline V lookup: CDR1 SGHAT, CDR2 FQNNGV. The V end was cut by 2 bases, the J end by 4 bases, with 10 bases between. The CDR3 is 14 amino acids. CDR3 amino acids: CASSLLEGPDTQYF. The CDR3 DNA follows: TGTGCCAGCAGCTTACTAGAGGGGCCAGATACGCAGTATTTT.

This clonotype was recorded at least ten times. The V call is TRBV11-2, the J call TRBJ2-7; D call uncertain. Per the germline V gene, CDR1 is SGHAT and CDR2 is FQNNGV. V gave up 3 bases and J gave up 0 bases, with 6 bases separating them. The CDR3 covers 13 residues. This CDR3 is CASSLGSSYEQYF. Written as DNA, the CDR3 is TGTGCCAGCAGCTTGGGCAGCTCCTACGAGCAGTACTTC.

This clonotype was counted many times. The chain uses TRBV5-4 and TRBJ1-2; D gene ambiguous. The length of the CDR3 is 14 residues. Trimming removed 1 base at V and 4 bases at J, with 11 bases between. CDR1 and CDR2 from the germline V gene are SGHNT and YYREEE (reference sequence). CDR3 region: CASSLPGGTYGYTF. The CDR3 DNA reads as TGTGCCAGCAGCTTGCCGGGCGGAACCTATGGCTACACCTTC.

This clonotype showed up many times. The chain links TRBV10-3 to TRBJ1-1; D unclear. Trimming pared 6 bases from V and 1 base from J, leaving 9 bases between. Germline V lookup: CDR1 ENHRY, CDR2 SYGVKD. The CDR3 totals 13 residues. The DNA of the CDR3 is TGTGCCATCAGGGTCAGTACGAACACTGAAGCTTTCTTT. Translated: CAIRVSTNTEAFF.

This clonotype showed up many times. The rearrangement uses TRBV3-1 and TRBJ1-4, with TRBD1 identical over 9 bases. Germline CDR1 LGHDT, CDR2 YNNKEL (reference sequence). V shed 4 bases, J shed 7 bases, and the junction held 10 bases outside the gene matches. This CDR3 has 16 residues. CDR3 bases: TGTGCCAGCAGCCGCCGGACAGGGGTGGGCGGTGAAAAACTGTTTTTT. Residues: CASSRRTGVGGEKLFF.

This clonotype was counted between two and nine times. The chain joins TRBV7-9 to TRBJ2-7; 7 bases match TRBD2. CDR3 length equals 12 residues. V trimming: 7 bases; J trimming: 6 bases; junction bases outside the gene matches: 6. From germline, CDR1 is SEHNR and CDR2 FQNEAQ (reference sequence). The CDR3: CASTLGGGEQYF. The CDR3, as DNA: TGTGCCAGCACCCTGGGCGGGGGCGAGCAGTACTTC.

This clonotype showed up just a few times. The V gene is TRBV4-2, the J gene TRBJ1-2, with D perhaps matching TRBD1 (5 bases). This CDR3 contains 16 residues. The ends were cut back, 0 bases at V and 4 bases at J, with 15 bases in the middle. The germline V gene has CDR1 LGHNA and CDR2 YNFKEQ. CDR3 nucleotide sequence: TGTGCCAGCAGCCAAGATGAAGGGGCGCCCGGCTATGGCTACACCTTC. Its protein is CASSQDEGAPGYGYTF.

This clonotype was detected only a few times. The V call is TRBV12-5, the J call TRBJ1-5; D not resolved. V was pared by 10 bases and J by 0 bases, with 13 bases between. CDR3 length: 14 residues. Germline CDR1 LGHNT, CDR2 FRNRAP. The CDR3 spells CATTLDYSNQPQHF. In DNA, the CDR3 is TGTGCTACCACGTTGGATTATAGCAATCAGCCCCAGCATTTT.

There are many counts of this clonotype. The CDR3 loop reads CASSSRPAGGGEYQETQYF. CDR3 nucleotides: TGTGCCAGCAGCTCCAGGCCAGCGGGGGGCGGCGAGTACCAAGAGACCCAGTACTTC. V usage is TRBV7-9 and J usage is TRBJ2-5, with 9 nucleotides matching TRBD2. Looked up from germline, CDR1 is SEHNR and CDR2 is FQNEAQ (reference sequence). There are 19 residues in the CDR3. J was trimmed by 0 bases and V by 4 bases; bases with no gene match: 15.

This clonotype turned up a few times. The rearrangement links TRBV20-1 to TRBJ2-5, with D possibly being TRBD1 (5 bases). This CDR3 contains 15 residues. Germline V gene lookup returns CDR1 DFQATT and CDR2 SNEGSKA (reference sequence). The V and J ends lost 2 bases and 4 bases respectively, with 17 bases between them. CDR3 nucleotides: TGCAGTGCTAGACCCTCTGCAGGGCGGTCAGAGACCCAGTACTTC. Protein product: CSARPSAGRSETQYF.

This chain links TRBV14 with TRBJ2-3; D is possibly TRBD2 (5 bases). CDR1 and CDR2 (germline): SGHDN, FVKESK. Trimming removed 2 bases at V and 1 base at J, with 10 bases between. The CDR3 is made up of 15 amino acids. The CDR3, as DNA: TGTGCCAGCAGCCAAAGACTAACTCGCACAGATACGCAGTATTTT. This codes for CASSQRLTRTDTQYF.

This clonotype was detected ten times or more. The V gene is TRBV7-2, the J gene TRBJ2-5; D is undetermined. Between the trimmed V and J ends, which lost 3 bases and 0 bases, there was a span of 8 bases. Germline V lookup: CDR1 SGHTA, CDR2 FQGNSA. The CDR3 runs to 14 residues. The CDR3 coding sequence is TGTGCCAGCAGCTTCGGCAGCTACCAAGAGACCCAGTACTTC. Translation: CASSFGSYQETQYF.

This clonotype was detected ten times or more. The chain is built from TRBV12-5 and TRBJ1-2; weak D call: TRBD1 (6 bases). Per germline, CDR1 LGHNT and CDR2 FRNRAP. This CDR3 has 15 amino acids. Trimming shortened V by 6 bases and J by 0 bases, and 14 bases separated the two germline ends. CDR3 in amino acids: CASGTNRATNYGYTF. The DNA of the CDR3 is TGTGCTAGTGGCACCAACAGGGCAACTAACTATGGCTACACCTTC. Based on the CDR3 plus reference TRBV12-5 and TRBJ1-2, the full variable domain is DARVTQTPRHKVTEMGQEVTMRCQPILGHNTVFWYRQTMMQGLELLAYFRNRAPLDDSGMPKDRFSAEMPDATLATLKIQPSEPRDSAVYFCASGTNRATNYGYTFGSGTRLTVV.

This clonotype was detected ten times or more. The chain couples TRBV7-3 to TRBJ2-3; D possibly corresponds to TRBD2 (6 bases). Deletions cut 1 base from V and 1 base from J, with 12 bases between. The CDR3 totals 16 residues. Germline CDR1 is SGHTA and CDR2 is FQGTGA. CDR3 protein: CASSLMGGPGTDTQYF. The CDR3 bases are TGTGCCAGCAGCTTAATGGGGGGTCCTGGCACAGATACGCAGTATTTT.